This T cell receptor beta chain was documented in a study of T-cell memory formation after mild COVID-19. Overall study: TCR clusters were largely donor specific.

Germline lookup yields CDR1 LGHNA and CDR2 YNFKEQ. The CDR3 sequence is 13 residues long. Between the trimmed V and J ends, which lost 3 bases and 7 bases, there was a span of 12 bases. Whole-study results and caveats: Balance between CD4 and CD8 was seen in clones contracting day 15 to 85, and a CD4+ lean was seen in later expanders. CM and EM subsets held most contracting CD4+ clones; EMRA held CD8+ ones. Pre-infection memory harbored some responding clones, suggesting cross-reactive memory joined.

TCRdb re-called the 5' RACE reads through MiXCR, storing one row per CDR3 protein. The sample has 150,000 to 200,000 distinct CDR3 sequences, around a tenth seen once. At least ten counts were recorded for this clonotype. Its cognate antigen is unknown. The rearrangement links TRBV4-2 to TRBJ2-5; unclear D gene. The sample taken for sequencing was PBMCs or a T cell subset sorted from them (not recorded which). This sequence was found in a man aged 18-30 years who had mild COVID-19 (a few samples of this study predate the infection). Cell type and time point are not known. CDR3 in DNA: TGTGCCAGCAGCCATCTTAAGGATGCGACCCAGTACTTC. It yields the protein CASSHLKDATQYF.